Shown below are 21 T cell receptor beta chains from a single sample sequenced in a study of T-cell reconstitution after alpha-beta-depleted transplantation in children. This sample's TCRbeta library carried unique molecular identifier barcodes. Each CDR3 protein gets one entry after TCRdb re-called the PCR reads with MiXCR. The sample comprises 200,000 to 300,000 distinct CDR3 sequences, roughly 26% of which are singletons, and about 2.8% rests with the top ten. The sequenced sample was PBMCs, obtained before TCRalphabeta/CD19-depleted stem cell transplant. These receptors all come from a girl aged 2-9 years with Fanconi anemia, due to receive a stem cell transplant.

In this sample, this clonotype turned up many times. The rearrangement uses TRBV27 and TRBJ1-1, with D unresolved. The germline V gene encodes CDR1 MNHEY and CDR2 SMNVEV (reference sequence). Trimming took off 8 bases at V and 5 bases at J, with 15 bases between the two ends. This CDR3 is built from 13 residues. CDR3 amino acids: CASSGRVGTEAFF. CDR3 DNA sequence: TGTGCCAGCTCCGGACGGGTGGGGACTGAAGCTTTCTTT.

The table lists this clonotype with many counts. V usage is TRBV20-1 and J usage is TRBJ1-6, with D possibly matching TRBD1 (5 bases). The germline V gene encodes CDR1 DFQATT and CDR2 SNEGSKA (reference sequence). The length of the CDR3 is 13 residues. Trimming stripped 6 bases from V and 10 bases from J, with 16 bases between. The CDR3 nucleotides are TGCAGTGCAGCGGCGGTCAGGGAATCACCCCTCCACTTT. As protein: CSAAAVRESPLHF.

The CDR3 DNA sequence: TGCAGCGTTGTAGGACAAGGCGATTTTTTAAGCTCCTACAATGAGCAGTTCTTC. Protein product: CSVVGQGDFLSSYNEQFF. The chain couples TRBV29-1 to TRBJ2-1; tentatively, D is TRBD1 (5 bases). The CDR3 is 18 residues long. The V gene lost 4 bases and the J gene lost 0 bases, with 22 bases spanning the gap. The germline CDR1 and CDR2 sequences are SQVTM and ANQGSEA.

This rearrangement joins TRBV20-1 to TRBJ2-5; 10 nucleotides match TRBD2. CDR1 is DFQATT and CDR2 is SNEGSKA in the germline V gene (reference sequence). After removal of 6 bases from V and 2 bases from J, the junction contained 6 bases not matched to a gene. CDR3 length: 14 residues. This chain's CDR3 is CSALSGGRQETQYF. The DNA of the CDR3 is TGCAGTGCGCTTAGCGGGGGGAGGCAAGAGACCCAGTACTTC.

This clonotype was observed many times. J is TRBJ2-1 and V is TRBV5-1; D gene uncertain. V gave up 0 bases and J gave up 6 bases, with 4 bases separating them. This CDR3 spans 12 amino acids. Per germline, CDR1 SGHRS and CDR2 YFSETQ. As DNA, the CDR3 is TGCGCCAGCAGCTTGGCCTTCAATGAGCAGTTCTTC. Protein: CASSLAFNEQFF. The full variable domain, completed using reference TRBV5-1 and TRBJ2-1, is KAGVTQTPRYLIKTRGQQVTLSCSPISGHRSVSWYQQTPGQGLQFLFEYFSETQRNKGNFPGRFSGRQFSNSRSEMNVSTLELGDSALYLCASSLAFNEQFFGPGTRLTVL.

This clonotype was counted a few times. The chain is built from TRBV11-2 and TRBJ2-3; 10 positions agree with TRBD2. Germline values: CDR1 SGHAT, CDR2 FQNNGV. V shed 5 bases and J 2 bases; nucleotides not matched to a gene: 4. The CDR3 has 15 amino acids. The CDR3 spells CASSVGTSATDTQYF. The CDR3 DNA sequence: TGTGCCAGCAGCGTGGGGACTAGCGCCACAGATACGCAGTATTTT.

This clonotype was seen more than once but under ten times. The chain links TRBV12-3 or TRBV12-4 to TRBJ1-6; possibly TRBD1 for D (5 bases). The CDR3 spans 13 residues. V lost 4 bases to trimming and J lost 9 bases, with 10 bases between them. The CDR3 loop reads CASSSRQSSPLHF. The CDR3 DNA follows: TGTGCCAGCAGTTCCCGACAGTCTTCACCCCTCCACTTT.

The table lists this clonotype with many counts. This chain joins TRBV5-6 and TRBJ2-7; perhaps TRBD2 as D (6 bases). The CDR3 consists of 11 residues. Germline V CDR1 and CDR2: SGHDT, YYEEEE. V lost 4 bases to trimming and J lost 10 bases, with 12 bases between them. CDR3 amino acids: CASSQAGSQYF. CDR3 nucleotide sequence: TGTGCCAGCAGCCAGGCCGGGAGCCAGTACTTC.

The gene calls are TRBV20-1 and TRBJ2-7, with 11 bases fitting TRBD2. The CDR3 is made up of 14 amino acids. The germline V gene encodes CDR1 DFQATT and CDR2 SNEGSKA (reference sequence). J was trimmed by 0 bases and V by 8 bases; bases with no gene match: 6. In DNA form, the CDR3 reads TGCAGTACCGAGACTAGCGGGGCCTCCTACGAGCAGTACTTC. As protein: CSTETSGASYEQYF.

This clonotype was found many times. The genes are TRBV29-1 and TRBJ1-5; TRBD1 is a possible D gene (6 bases). CDR3 size: 13 residues. Looked up from germline, CDR1 is SQVTM and CDR2 is ANQGSEA. V lost 8 bases and J 3 bases, leaving 14 bases between the germline ends. The CDR3 bases are TGCAGCTCCTCGGGGGGCCCCAATCAGCCCCAGCATTTT. Its translation is CSSSGGPNQPQHF.

This clonotype has a handful of counts. The chain uses TRBV7-3 and TRBJ2-2, with unresolved D. This CDR3 comprises 15 residues. Germline V CDR1 and CDR2: SGHTA, FQGTGA. V was shortened by 5 bases and J by 6 bases, with 16 bases between the two germline ends. The CDR3 coding sequence is TGTGCCAGCAGCAAGGGCGCGAGTCAGGCCGGGGAGCTGTTTTTT. Translating gives CASSKGASQAGELFF.

The chain couples TRBV29-1 to TRBJ2-7, with D perhaps TRBD1 (6 bases). V lost 1 base and J lost 2, with 12 bases in between. Germline V gene lookup returns CDR1 SQVTM and CDR2 ANQGSEA. The CDR3 contains 14 residues. The CDR3 nucleotides are TGCAGCGTTGAAGCCTCAGGGGCGGCCTACGAGCAGTACTTC. Translating it yields CSVEASGAAYEQYF.

In its sample, this clonotype was seen many times. The chain joins TRBV2 to TRBJ2-1; 8 nucleotides line up with TRBD2. CDR1 SNHLY and CDR2 FYNNEI come from the germline V gene. Trimming cost V 5 bases and J 5 bases; bases outside gene matches: 5. The CDR3 is 14 amino acids. The CDR3 protein is CASSLSGGHNEQFF. The CDR3 DNA sequence: TGTGCCAGCAGTCTAAGCGGGGGTCACAATGAGCAGTTCTTC.

The rearrangement links TRBV20-1 to TRBJ2-5, with a weak D call TRBD2 (6 bases). Germline CDR1 and CDR2: DFQATT and SNEGSKA (reference sequence). The CDR3 sequence is 15 residues long. V shed 6 bases and J shed 0 bases, with 17 bases lying between them. CDR3 loop: CSARRLAENQETQYF. The DNA of the CDR3 is TGCAGTGCCCGCCGTTTAGCGGAGAACCAAGAGACCCAGTACTTC.

The chain links TRBV10-3 to TRBJ1-1, with a weak D call TRBD1 (5 bases). CDR3 length equals 15 residues. Germline assignment: CDR1 ENHRY and CDR2 SYGVKD. The V and J ends lost 6 bases and 4 bases respectively, with 18 bases between them. CDR3 region: CAISPGQGKGTEAFF. The CDR3 DNA is TGTGCCATCAGCCCCGGTCAGGGTAAGGGCACTGAAGCTTTCTTT.

This clonotype appeared a few times. V gene TRBV4-1 combines with J gene TRBJ2-2; D is uncertain. CDR3 size: 15 residues. CDR1 is MGHRA and CDR2 is YSYEKL in the germline V gene. The V end was cut by 2 bases, the J end by 1 base, with 8 bases between. The CDR3 DNA follows: TGCGCCAGCAGCCAAATAGACGGGAACACCGGGGAGCTGTTTTTT. Protein sequence: CASSQIDGNTGELFF.

V and J are TRBV7-8 and TRBJ2-1; weak D call: TRBD1 (5 bases). CDR1 SGHVS and CDR2 FQNEAQ come from the germline V gene. This CDR3 is built from 16 residues. The V and J ends lost 4 bases and 4 bases respectively, with 17 bases between them. The CDR3 loop is CASSSPYEDIYNEQFF. CDR3 sequence (DNA): TGTGCCAGCAGCTCTCCATACGAGGACATTTACAATGAGCAGTTCTTC.

This clonotype was seen at least ten times. The V gene is TRBV20-1, the J gene TRBJ2-1; 7 positions match TRBD2. Germline trimming cut 6 bases from V and 7 bases from J; bases unmatched to any gene: 9. The CDR3 contains 13 residues. Germline CDR1 DFQATT, CDR2 SNEGSKA (reference sequence). The chain's CDR3 is CSALADYWNEQFF. CDR3 coding DNA: TGCAGTGCCCTAGCGGACTACTGGAATGAGCAGTTCTTC.

This clonotype has at least ten counts. The chain combines TRBV4-2 with TRBJ1-1; 7 nucleotides align to TRBD1. The trim removed 6 bases at V and 5 bases at J, leaving 15 bases unmatched. CDR3 length: 16 residues. The germline V gene encodes CDR1 LGHNA and CDR2 YNFKEQ. DNA of the CDR3: TGTGCCAGCAGGGGGGATCTCAGGGGGATTGGGACTGAAGCTTTCTTT. Translating gives CASRGDLRGIGTEAFF.

The V and J genes are TRBV20-1 and TRBJ1-6; a possible D gene is TRBD1 (6 bases). This CDR3 region has 12 residues. Looked up from germline, CDR1 is DFQATT and CDR2 is SNEGSKA (reference sequence). V lost 2 bases and J 8 bases, leaving 7 bases between the germline ends. The CDR3 DNA reads as TGCAGTGCTAGACAGGGGTATTCACCCCTCCACTTT. This encodes CSARQGYSPLHF.

There are many counts of this clonotype. The genes are TRBV20-1 and TRBJ2-5; 9 nucleotides line up with TRBD2. J lost 5 bases, V lost 3 bases, and 7 bases had no gene match. CDR3 size: 14 residues. CDR1 and CDR2 (germline): DFQATT, SNEGSKA (reference sequence). The CDR3 reads CSASRAGGGETQYF. CDR3 coding DNA: TGCAGTGCTAGCCGAGCGGGAGGCGGGGAGACCCAGTACTTC.